These T cell receptor beta chains were read from a single sample in a study of T cells in Graves' hyperthyroidism and ophthalmopathy. TCRdb re-analysed the multiplex PCR reads in MiXCR, keeping a single row per CDR3 protein. The repertoire has hundreds of thousands of distinct CDR3 sequences, roughly 15% of them found once; the top ten carry about 9.4%. Sequencing was performed on blood. These receptors were collected from a young woman with Graves' hyperthyroidism. The CDR3 runs from the conserved cysteine through the conserved F or W. The D gene is left open where the match is weak. The size of a clone is reported for some rows only, either as once, few or many, or as a class for expanded clones.

D	V	J	size	DNA	CDR3
.	TRBV5-8	TRBJ1-1	many	TGTGCCAGCAGCTTAATCGGACAGTCGAACACTGAAGCTTTCTTT	CASSLIGQSNTEAFF
.	TRBV30	TRBJ2-1	many	TGTGCCGTAAAGACCTACAATGAGCAGTTCTTC	CAVKTYNEQFF
.	TRBV6-1	TRBJ2-7	.	TGTGCCAGCAGTTCCGGACAGGGAGGGTCGCAGTACTTC	CASSSGQGGSQYF
.	TRBV3-1	TRBJ1-1	many	TGTGCCAGCAGCCAAAGTACGACCGGAGGGGCTTTCTTT	CASSQSTTGGAFF
.	TRBV28	TRBJ2-1	many	TGTGCCAGCAGTGGAAGGGACCGCAGCTCCTACAATGAGCAGTTCTTC	CASSGRDRSSYNEQFF
.	TRBV30	TRBJ2-1	.	TGTGCCTGGAGTGTACTTCGAGTGAGCTCCTACAAGGAGCAGTTCTTC	CAWSVLRVSSYKEQFF
.	TRBV7-7	TRBJ2-7	many	TGTGCCAGCAGCTTAGGGAGCGACCAAACCTACGAGCAGTACTTC	CASSLGSDQTYEQYF
TRBD2	TRBV2	TRBJ2-1	many	TGTGCCAGCAGGGGGGGTTTAGGGACTAGCGAGTACAATGAGCAGTTCTTC	CASRGGLGTSEYNEQFF
.	TRBV7-6	TRBJ2-3	many	TGTGCCAGCAGCTCCTTCGGGGGTGGGACAGATACGCAGTATTTT	CASSSFGGGTDTQYF
.	TRBV7-9	TRBJ2-6	few	TGTGCCAGCAGCTCGGGGGTTTGGGGGACGAGCTCTGGGGCCAACGTCCTGACTTTC	CASSSGVWGTSSGANVLTF
.	TRBV6-2/TRBV6-3	TRBJ2-5	.	TGTGCCAGCAGCCTCAATACAGGGTCAGAGACCCAGTACTTC	CASSLNTGSETQYF
.	TRBV7-9	TRBJ2-2	few	TGTGCCAGCAGCTTAATAATCGTGAACGGGGAGCTGTTTTTT	CASSLIIVNGELFF
.	TRBV20-1	TRBJ2-7	many	TGCAGTGCTCTCCCCCCGGGACCCTACGAGCAGTACTTC	CSALPPGPYEQYF
TRBD2	TRBV7-9	TRBJ2-1	.	TGTGCCAGCAGCGTAATAGCGGGACTAGCTTCGCATGAGCAGTTCTTC	CASSVIAGLASHEQFF
TRBD1	TRBV7-9	TRBJ2-1	many	TGTGCCAGCAGCTTACAGGGGGCGCTGAATGAGCAGTTCTTC	CASSLQGALNEQFF
.	TRBV2	TRBJ1-5	many	TGTGCCAGCAGTGAGCATGGGTTTGCCAATCAGCCCCAGCATTTT	CASSEHGFANQPQHF
.	TRBV6-1	TRBJ2-3	.	TGTGCCTCGAGCGTGGGGGGATCTAGCACAGATACGCAGTATTTT	CASSVGGSSTDTQYF
TRBD2	TRBV20-1	TRBJ2-1	.	TGCAGTGCGGCAGGGGGACTAGCGCGTGATGAGCAGTTCTTC	CSAAGGLARDEQFF
TRBD1	TRBV7-2	TRBJ2-7	many	TGTGCCAGCAGCATCAGACAGGGGGCCTTGTATGAGCAGTACTTC	CASSIRQGALYEQYF
.	TRBV11-3	TRBJ2-3	many	TGTGCCAGCAGCTCCATGTGGGCAGATACGCAGTATTTT	CASSSMWADTQYF
.	TRBV6-1	TRBJ1-1	few	TGTGCCGGCAAGACTGCGAACACTGAAGCTTTCTTT	CAGKTANTEAFF
.	TRBV6-1	TRBJ1-1	many	TGTGCCAGCAGCCCCGTATCTGGTGAAGCTTTCTTT	CASSPVSGEAFF
.	TRBV2	TRBJ1-2	many	TGTGCCAGCAGTGAACAGGAACTCTATGGCTACACCTTC	CASSEQELYGYTF
TRBD1	TRBV7-9	TRBJ2-4	.	TGTGCCAGCAGCCCCAGGGGGGACAGGAACATTCAGTACTTC	CASSPRGDRNIQYF
.	TRBV6-2/TRBV6-3	TRBJ2-3	many	TGTGCCAGCAGTTTTCAGACGGCGACTTACAACGCGGATACGCAGTATTTT	CASSFQTATYNADTQYF
.	TRBV28	TRBJ2-1	few	TGTGCCAGCACCCCCCCCCATCGCGGTGAGCAGTTCTTC	CASTPPHRGEQFF
TRBD2	TRBV20-1	TRBJ2-1	few	TGCAGTGCTAGAGATGGGCTAGCGGCTAACTACAATGAGCAGTTCTTC	CSARDGLAANYNEQFF
.	TRBV24-1	TRBJ1-1	.	TGTGCCACCAGTGATCCACAGAACACTGAAGCTTTCTTT	CATSDPQNTEAFF
.	TRBV6-1	TRBJ1-2	.	TGTGCCAGCAAAATGGCCGGGACGTCTTATGGCTACACCTTC	CASKMAGTSYGYTF